The 10 T cell receptor beta chains listed next were all sequenced from one sample in a study of early T cells in non-severe SARS-CoV-2 infection. TCRdb itself ran the 5' RACE reads through MiXCR, one entry per CDR3 protein. Among under 85,000 distinct CDR3 sequences listed, roughly 13% were seen once. Input material: whole blood. The source is an adult who was a healthcare worker with PCR-confirmed SARS-CoV-2 infection or an uninfected control (not recorded which).

This clonotype was seen only a few times. This chain connects TRBV6-2 or TRBV6-3 to TRBJ1-2; no definite D call. Looked up from germline, CDR1 is MNHEY and CDR2 is SVGEGT. Trimming shortened V by 5 bases and J by 0 bases, and 10 bases separated the two germline ends. The CDR3 spans 14 residues. The CDR3 region is CASSRQETNYGYTF. For the CDR3, the DNA is TGTGCCAGCAGTCGGCAGGAAACTAACTATGGCTACACCTTC.

This clonotype was observed many times. The chain carries TRBV6-2 or TRBV6-3 and TRBJ1-5; D gene unclear. The ends were cut back, 4 bases at V and 1 base at J, with 8 bases in the middle. The germline V gene has CDR1 MNHEY and CDR2 SVGEGT. This CDR3 comprises 14 residues. The CDR3 DNA sequence: TGTGCCAGCAGTTCCTTAAGGAGCAATCAGCCCCAGCATTTT. It translates to CASSSLRSNQPQHF.

In this sample, this clonotype turned up a few times. The chain has TRBV10-1 and TRBJ2-1; 13 bases map to TRBD2. The length of the CDR3 is 15 residues. From germline, CDR1 is WNHNN and CDR2 SYGVQD (reference sequence). V was clipped by 4 bases and J by 6 bases; unmatched bases: 3. The chain's CDR3 is CASSAGTSGINEQFF. In DNA form, the CDR3 reads TGCGCCAGCAGTGCCGGGACTAGCGGGATCAATGAGCAGTTCTTC.

This clonotype was observed a few times. This chain's CDR3 is CASSGPHPEAFF. The CDR3 DNA reads TGTGCCAGCAGCGGACCTCACCCTGAAGCTTTCTTT. The J gene is TRBJ1-1, the V gene TRBV9, with unresolved D. Trimming took 3 bases from V and 6 from J, leaving 9 bases between them. Germline V lookup: CDR1 SGDLS, CDR2 YYNGEE. CDR3 length equals 12 residues.

This clonotype came up many times. The rearrangement uses TRBV6-2 or TRBV6-3 and TRBJ2-5; D call uncertain. Trimming cost V 4 bases and J 2 bases, with 8 bases left between them. The CDR3 consists of 13 residues. Germline-derived CDR1 and CDR2 are MNHEY and SVGEGT. CDR3 DNA sequence: TGTGCCAGCAGTTCGCGGAAACAAGAGACCCAGTACTTC. This codes for CASSSRKQETQYF.

This chain joins TRBV10-3 and TRBJ2-1; perhaps TRBD2 as D (6 bases). The germline V gene encodes CDR1 ENHRY and CDR2 SYGVKD. V was trimmed by 3 bases and J by 13 bases, leaving 13 bases between them. The CDR3 contains 12 residues. In DNA form, the CDR3 reads TGTGCCATCAGTGACAGGGACTCAATACAGTTCTTC. This gives the protein CAISDRDSIQFF.

This clonotype was seen a few times. The rearrangement joins TRBV12-3 or TRBV12-4 to TRBJ1-6; TRBD1 is a possible D gene (5 bases). V dropped 3 bases and J dropped 6 bases, with 9 bases sitting between them. There are 14 residues in the CDR3. In nucleotides, the CDR3 is TGTGCCAGCAGTTTTAAACAGGCTAATTCACCCCTCCACTTT. Its translation: CASSFKQANSPLHF.

The V gene is TRBV10-3, the J gene TRBJ2-1; no reliable D call. The CDR3 contains 16 residues. Germline CDR1 reads ENHRY; CDR2 reads SYGVKD. The ends were cut back, 0 bases at V and 5 bases at J, with 14 bases in the middle. DNA of the CDR3: TGTGCCATCAGTGAGTCGCTGGTAAGGAGTGACAATGAGCAGTTCTTC. This codes for CAISESLVRSDNEQFF.

Many counts were recorded for this clonotype. The chain combines TRBV12-5 with TRBJ1-6; a weak D match, TRBD1 (6 bases). Germline V gene lookup returns CDR1 LGHNT and CDR2 FRNRAP. V gave up 8 bases and J gave up 9 bases, with 11 bases separating them. The CDR3 totals 12 residues. The CDR3 loop reads CASRRGPSPLHF. The CDR3 bases are TGTGCTAGTCGCAGGGGACCTTCACCCCTCCACTTT.

This clonotype was observed at least ten times. This chain connects TRBV18 to TRBJ1-1; TRBD1 might be the D (5 bases). From germline, CDR1 is KGHSH and CDR2 LQKENI. Trimming stripped 3 bases from V and 3 bases from J, with 11 bases between. This CDR3 is built from 14 residues. CDR3 in DNA: TGTGCCAGCTCACCTACGACAGAAGACACTGAAGCTTTCTTT. Its protein is CASSPTTEDTEAFF.